This T cell receptor (beta chain) was captured in a study of T cells in localized non-small cell lung cancer. Study observations and caveats: As only one tumor region underwent sequencing, heterogeneity remains possible. Appearances in adjacent lung were noted for a median 57 of the top 100 tumor clones. An association was observed between higher blood T cell density and longer overall survival. Uninvolved adjacent lung, not tumor, had the highest T cell clonality.

With 2 bases removed from V and 7 bases from J, the gap between germline ends came to 18 bases. There are 16 residues in the CDR3. Germline-derived CDR1 and CDR2 are MNHNS and SASEGT. On this clone: Its specificity is unknown.

Sequencing used immunoSEQ multiplex PCR; TCRdb keeps in-frame clones, though not all of them. The table lists about 40,000 clones, about four fifths of them singletons, with 7.3% in the top ten. The material was peripheral blood mononuclear cells, obtained before any cancer treatment. The source is a male donor at least 60 years old with stage II lung adenocarcinoma. The chain uses TRBV6-1 and TRBJ2-1, with D maybe TRBD2 (5 bases). The CDR3 loop reads CASSESRARGLNEQFF. CDR3 DNA: TGTGCCAGCAGTGAATCGAGGGCGCGTGGGTTGAATGAGCAGTTCTTC.